A selection of T cell receptor beta chains follows, all from one sample in a study of blood T cell repertoires in COVID-19. The table came from immunoSEQ multiplex PCR; TCRdb's copy has only in-frame clones and leaves some out. The profile shows approximately 90,000 clones, around three quarters of them singletons. Sequencing was performed on peripheral blood. These receptors came from a human donor in a cohort sampled during active COVID-19. Each CDR3 is given without its conserved first and last residue. The order of the fields is CDR3 length, D gene, clone size, V gene, CDR3 protein. D genes are given only for firm matches. Clone size is stated in some rows and not others, as once, few, many or a class when expanded.

length: 12; D: -; size: -; V: TRBV28; CDR3: ASSIQRNNQPQH
length: 11; D: -; size: -; V: TRBV21-1; CDR3: ARLGPRYNEQF
length: 13; D: TRBD2; size: -; V: TRBV19; CDR3: ASSLLAGVGETQY
length: 13; D: TRBD1; size: -; V: TRBV28; CDR3: ASRKTGGTDQPQH
length: 12; D: -; size: few; V: TRBV5-1; CDR3: ASSLQPDNEKLF
length: 12; D: -; size: -; V: TRBV7-8; CDR3: ASSSDISGNTIY
length: 11; D: -; size: -; V: TRBV7-9; CDR3: ASSMRGSYEQY
length: 13; D: TRBD2; size: -; V: TRBV4-3; CDR3: ASSQGLVSKNIQY
length: 12; D: TRBD1; size: once; V: TRBV29-1; CDR3: SVATGAATDTQY
length: 16; D: -; size: -; V: TRBV4-1; CDR3: ASSQPDLGYRENTEAF
length: 16; D: TRBD2; size: -; V: TRBV7-2; CDR3: ASSLHGTSGIGHYEQY
length: 11; D: -; size: -; V: TRBV19; CDR3: ASSDRTNQPQH
length: 11; D: -; size: -; V: TRBV28; CDR3: ASSFDGTREQY
length: 14; D: -; size: -; V: TRBV28; CDR3: ASSFAGPGRTGEQY
length: 13; D: -; size: -; V: TRBV7-6; CDR3: ASSLGAASANEQY
length: 13; D: TRBD1; size: -; V: TRBV7-3; CDR3: ASSPRQGSTDTQY
length: 9; D: -; size: -; V: TRBV28; CDR3: ASSGGTGYT
length: 16; D: TRBD2; size: -; V: TRBV4-1; CDR3: ASSPGARLADSSYEQY
length: 12; D: TRBD1; size: -; V: TRBV7-8; CDR3: ASSLTGINYGYT
length: 11; D: -; size: once; V: TRBV24-1; CDR3: ATSPGNRETQY
length: 11; D: -; size: -; V: TRBV2; CDR3: ASSVGAPTEAF
length: 13; D: TRBD2; size: -; V: TRBV6-5; CDR3: ASRSPSGITDTQY
length: 12; D: TRBD1; size: -; V: TRBV27; CDR3: ASSFGTGYDEQY
length: 12; D: TRBD2; size: -; V: TRBV12-5; CDR3: ASGSNAGGDEQF
length: 12; D: TRBD1; size: -; V: TRBV27; CDR3: ASSRTGGYSEQY
length: 13; D: -; size: -; V: TRBV7-9; CDR3: ASSLVGGASYEQY
length: 15; D: -; size: -; V: TRBV9; CDR3: ASSVEGGGIGRETQY
length: 17; D: TRBD2; size: -; V: TRBV14; CDR3: ASSQAVRREGRLDYEQY
length: 11; D: -; size: -; V: TRBV5-1; CDR3: ASSLGGEETQY
length: 10; D: -; size: -; V: TRBV21-1; CDR3: ASSGLAYEQY
length: 12; D: -; size: many; V: TRBV6-1; CDR3: ASSDEASNTEAF
length: 13; D: TRBD2; size: -; V: TRBV7-2; CDR3: ASRLRAGMNNEQF
length: 12; D: -; size: once; V: TRBV4-1; CDR3: ASSHPGFAGAQH
length: 12; D: TRBD1; size: -; V: TRBV18; CDR3: ASSPPGQRLLAF
length: 10; D: -; size: -; V: TRBV28; CDR3: ASRRGAGGYT
length: 13; D: TRBD1; size: -; V: TRBV6-5; CDR3: ASSIDPGQGYEQY
length: 10; D: -; size: -; V: TRBV13; CDR3: ASSTTGYEQY
length: 13; D: -; size: -; V: TRBV28; CDR3: ASTSPGGLSYEQY
length: 11; D: -; size: few; V: TRBV7-9; CDR3: ASSQRGGNTIY
length: 12; D: -; size: once; V: TRBV3-1/TRBV3-2; CDR3: ASSRPGSYNEQF
length: 13; D: TRBD1; size: -; V: TRBV6-5; CDR3: ASSYLRTGYTEAF
length: 11; D: -; size: -; V: TRBV18; CDR3: ASSPDYDNEQF
length: 12; D: -; size: -; V: TRBV5-1; CDR3: ASSLASRDSPLH
length: 11; D: -; size: -; V: TRBV30; CDR3: AWSRQKSPPLF
length: 13; D: -; size: -; V: TRBV19; CDR3: ASSRAGRLWETQY
length: 11; D: TRBD2; size: -; V: TRBV12-3/TRBV12-4; CDR3: ASSPPGLAEQY
length: 11; D: -; size: -; V: TRBV15; CDR3: ATSIRLQGPQH
length: 14; D: TRBD1; size: -; V: TRBV7-7; CDR3: ASSTTGGLITGELF
length: 10; D: -; size: once; V: TRBV29-1; CDR3: SVEVLRGIQY
length: 14; D: -; size: -; V: TRBV27; CDR3: ASSLLRQGAIGTIY
length: 15; D: TRBD2; size: -; V: TRBV28; CDR3: ASSLLGLGTKTGELF
length: 11; D: -; size: -; V: TRBV5-6; CDR3: ASSLDRGNTIY